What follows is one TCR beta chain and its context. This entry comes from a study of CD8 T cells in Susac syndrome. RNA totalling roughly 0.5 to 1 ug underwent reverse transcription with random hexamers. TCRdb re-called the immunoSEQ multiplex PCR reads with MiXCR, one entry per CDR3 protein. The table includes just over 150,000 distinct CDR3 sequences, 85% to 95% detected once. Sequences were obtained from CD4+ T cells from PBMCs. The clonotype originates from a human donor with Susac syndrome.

The chain's CDR3 is CASSWALTTGADTQYF. CDR3 DNA sequence: TGCGCCAGCAGCTGGGCCCTAACGACAGGAGCAGATACGCAGTATTTT. The chain combines TRBV5-1 with TRBJ2-3; tentatively, D is TRBD1 (6 bases). This CDR3 contains 16 residues. Germline values: CDR1 SGHRS, CDR2 YFSETQ. V was shortened by 3 bases and J by 4 bases, with 18 bases between the two germline ends.